This entry concerns a single T cell receptor beta chain. Antigen: not known. The PCR used 60 Vbeta and 13 Jbeta primers. The table came from immunoSEQ multiplex PCR; TCRdb's copy has only in-frame clones and leaves some out. This sample has approximately 110,000 clones, with 75% to 90% found just once. The data derive from a study of cytomegalovirus exposure and HLA in healthy donors. This CDR3 contains 17 residues. Germline V gives CDR1 MDHEN, CDR2 SYDVKM. Trimming stripped 3 bases from V and 2 bases from J, with 19 bases between. Notes on the study in general: Cytomegalovirus status was reportedly diagnosed by the classifier with high sensitivity and specificity. Some V segments, TRBV6-2 and TRBV6-3 among them, were indistinguishable and were therefore excluded.

Sequencing input: PBMCs. The receptor comes from a man over 45 in good health and CMV-seronegative. The chain has TRBV28 and TRBJ1-1; D uncertain. CDR3 sequence reads: CASSFHKLGRLNTEAFF. CDR3 bases: TGTGCCAGCAGTTTCCACAAGTTGGGCAGACTAAACACTGAAGCTTTCTTT.